These T cell receptor beta chains were read from a single sample in a study of blood T cells in healthy people across ages. TCRdb re-analysed the 5' RACE reads in MiXCR, keeping a single row per CDR3 protein. The sample lists hundreds of thousands of distinct CDR3 sequences, under 30% seen once, with around 10% in the top ten. The same specimen was also included in a second study, on T cells of mothers and their children.

The source material was blood. Every receptor here comes from a boy younger than 18 in good health. The CDR3 runs from the conserved cysteine through the conserved F or W. A D gene is named only where the DNA matches it firmly. Expanded clones get a size class; other rows say once, few or many, or leave the size out.

D	size	V	J	CDR3	DNA
TRBD2	.	TRBV7-3	TRBJ2-1	CASSLTGGTLYNEQFF	TGTGCCAGCAGCTTAACGGGGGGGACTTTGTACAATGAGCAGTTCTTC
TRBD1	few	TRBV7-9	TRBJ1-6	CASTRDSSYNSPLHF	TGTGCCAGCACCCGGGACAGCTCCTATAATTCACCCCTCCACTTT
.	.	TRBV29-1	TRBJ1-2	CSVYRGGDGYTF	TGCAGCGTCTACCGGGGGGGCGATGGCTACACCTTC
TRBD2	.	TRBV28	TRBJ2-2	CASRGEERETNTGELFF	TGTGCCAGCAGGGGGGAAGAGCGGGAGACGAACACCGGGGAGCTGTTTTTT
.	.	TRBV6-1	TRBJ1-6	CASRVTLVGMGDNSPLHF	TGTGCCAGCAGAGTAACCCTCGTGGGGATGGGGGATAATTCACCCCTCCACTTT
.	.	TRBV6-5	TRBJ2-7	CASRPVQGPYEQYF	TGTGCCAGCAGACCCGTGCAGGGCCCCTACGAGCAGTACTTC
.	many	TRBV6-5	TRBJ2-1	CASSYSGGYNEQFF	TGTGCCAGCAGTTACTCCGGCGGGTACAATGAGCAGTTCTTC
.	.	TRBV7-9	TRBJ2-5	CASSLTQGSDTQYF	TGTGCCAGCAGCTTAACGCAGGGGTCGGACACCCAGTACTTC
.	few	TRBV12-3/TRBV12-4	TRBJ1-4	CASSPGGAEEKLFF	TGTGCCAGCAGTCCCGGAGGGGCGGAGGAAAAACTGTTTTTT
TRBD1	.	TRBV7-8	TRBJ2-2	CASSLLGQDAAGELFF	TGTGCCAGCAGCTTACTGGGACAGGACGCCGCCGGGGAGCTGTTTTTT
TRBD1	.	TRBV28	TRBJ1-4	CASKRQGDEKLFF	TGTGCCAGCAAAAGACAGGGAGATGAAAAACTGTTTTTT
TRBD2	.	TRBV27	TRBJ2-7	CASRKRAGTYEQYF	TGTGCCAGCAGGAAACGAGCGGGGACCTACGAGCAGTACTTC
.	few	TRBV3-1	TRBJ2-7	CASSQDPSVYSYEQYF	TGTGCCAGCAGCCAAGATCCTAGCGTATATTCCTACGAGCAGTACTTC
TRBD1	few	TRBV20-1	TRBJ2-5	CSANSWTGIQETQYF	TGCAGTGCCAACTCCTGGACAGGGATACAAGAGACCCAGTACTTC
TRBD2	.	TRBV4-1	TRBJ2-7	CASSQEAVAGGYEQYF	TGCGCCAGCAGCCAAGAGGCGGTAGCGGGGGGCTACGAGCAGTACTTC
.	few	TRBV21-1	TRBJ2-1	CASSGPGGSSYNEQFF	TGTGCCAGCAGCGGGCCGGGCGGTAGCTCCTACAATGAGCAGTTCTTC
TRBD1	.	TRBV9	TRBJ1-1	CAKGRDRKNTEAFF	TGTGCCAAGGGGCGGGACAGAAAGAACACTGAAGCTTTCTTT
TRBD2	.	TRBV20-1	TRBJ2-3	CSARDLGRKTGSTDTQYF	TGCAGTGCTAGAGATCTCGGGAGGAAAACCGGTAGCACAGATACGCAGTATTTT
.	few	TRBV12-3/TRBV12-4	TRBJ2-5	CASRGDFQETQYF	TGTGCCAGCAGGGGGGACTTTCAAGAGACCCAGTACTTC
.	.	TRBV15	TRBJ1-4	CATSRGDPRALGATNEKLFF	TGTGCCACCAGCAGAGGGGACCCCAGGGCCTTGGGTGCAACTAATGAAAAACTGTTTTTT
.	.	TRBV4-3	TRBJ2-1	CASSHIGTESYNEQFF	TGCGCCAGCAGCCACATTGGGACCGAATCCTACAATGAGCAGTTCTTC
.	.	TRBV29-1	TRBJ1-2	CSVEDGGRDGYTF	TGCAGCGTTGAGGACGGTGGCAGAGATGGCTACACCTTC
.	many	TRBV28	TRBJ2-3	CASSSPDTQYF	TGTGCCAGCAGCAGCCCAGATACGCAGTATTTT
.	few	TRBV4-3	TRBJ2-6	CASSQEFGSGANVLTF	TGCGCCAGCAGCCAAGAGTTTGGGTCTGGGGCCAACGTCCTGACTTTC
.	few	TRBV6-2/TRBV6-3	TRBJ1-2	CASSSGRMNYGYTF	TGTGCCAGCAGTTCGGGACGGATGAACTATGGCTACACCTTC
.	few	TRBV29-1	TRBJ2-1	CSVGGQINSYNEQFF	TGCAGCGTTGGGGGTCAGATAAACTCCTACAATGAGCAGTTCTTC